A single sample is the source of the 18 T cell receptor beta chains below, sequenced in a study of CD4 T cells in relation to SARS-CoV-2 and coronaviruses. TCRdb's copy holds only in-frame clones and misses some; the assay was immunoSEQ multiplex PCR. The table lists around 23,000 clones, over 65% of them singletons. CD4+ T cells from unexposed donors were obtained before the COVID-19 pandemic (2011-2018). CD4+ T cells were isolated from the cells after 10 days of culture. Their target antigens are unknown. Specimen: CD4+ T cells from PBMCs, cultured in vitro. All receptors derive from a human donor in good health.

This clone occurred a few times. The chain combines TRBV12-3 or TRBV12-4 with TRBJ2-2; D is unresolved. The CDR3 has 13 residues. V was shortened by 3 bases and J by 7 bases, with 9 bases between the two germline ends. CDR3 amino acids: CASSFGYVGELFF. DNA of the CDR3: TGTGCCAGCAGTTTTGGCTACGTCGGGGAGCTGTTTTTT.

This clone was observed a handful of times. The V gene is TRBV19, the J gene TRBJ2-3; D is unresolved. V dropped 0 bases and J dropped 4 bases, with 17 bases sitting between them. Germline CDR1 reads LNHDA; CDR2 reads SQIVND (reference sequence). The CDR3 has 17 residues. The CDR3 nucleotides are TGTGCCAGTAGTATAGATATGGGTCGGAAAGTCGCAGATACGCAGTATTTT. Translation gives CASSIDMGRKVADTQYF.

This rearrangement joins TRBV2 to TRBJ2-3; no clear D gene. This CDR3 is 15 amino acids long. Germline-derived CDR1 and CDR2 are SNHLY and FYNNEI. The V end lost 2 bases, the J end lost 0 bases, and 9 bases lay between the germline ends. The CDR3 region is CASSENGRSTDTQYF. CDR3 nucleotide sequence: TGTGCCAGCAGTGAAAACGGGCGGAGCACAGATACGCAGTATTTT. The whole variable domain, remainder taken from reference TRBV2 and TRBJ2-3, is EPEVTQTPSHQVTQMGQEVILRCVPISNHLYFYWYRQILGQKVEFLVSFYNNEISEKSEIFDDQFSVERPDGSNFTLKIRSTKLEDSAMYFCASSENGRSTDTQYFGPGTRLTVL.

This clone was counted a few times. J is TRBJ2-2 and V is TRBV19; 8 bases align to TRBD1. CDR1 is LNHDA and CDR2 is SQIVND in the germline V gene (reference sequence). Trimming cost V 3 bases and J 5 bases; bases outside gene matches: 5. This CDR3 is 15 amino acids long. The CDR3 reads CASSMNRGSTGELFF. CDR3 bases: TGTGCCAGTAGTATGAACAGGGGGAGTACCGGGGAGCTGTTTTTT.

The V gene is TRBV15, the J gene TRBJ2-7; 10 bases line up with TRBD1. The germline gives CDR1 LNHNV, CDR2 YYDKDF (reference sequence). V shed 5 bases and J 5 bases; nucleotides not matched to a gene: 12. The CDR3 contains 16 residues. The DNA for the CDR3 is TGTGCCACCAGCCCGAGCCCCGGGACAGGGGTCAACGAGCAGTACTTC. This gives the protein CATSPSPGTGVNEQYF.

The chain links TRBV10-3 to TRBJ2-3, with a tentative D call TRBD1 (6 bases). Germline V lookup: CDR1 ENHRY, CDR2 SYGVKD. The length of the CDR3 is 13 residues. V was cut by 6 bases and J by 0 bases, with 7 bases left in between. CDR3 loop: CAIRDSSTDTQYF. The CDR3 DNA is TGTGCCATCAGGGACAGTAGCACAGATACGCAGTATTTT.

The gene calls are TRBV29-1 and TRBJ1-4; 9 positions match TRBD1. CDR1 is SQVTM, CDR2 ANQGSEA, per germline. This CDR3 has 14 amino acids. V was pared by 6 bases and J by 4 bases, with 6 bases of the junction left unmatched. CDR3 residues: CSVDTGGGNEKLFF. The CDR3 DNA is TGCAGCGTGGACACAGGGGGCGGTAATGAAAAACTGTTTTTT.

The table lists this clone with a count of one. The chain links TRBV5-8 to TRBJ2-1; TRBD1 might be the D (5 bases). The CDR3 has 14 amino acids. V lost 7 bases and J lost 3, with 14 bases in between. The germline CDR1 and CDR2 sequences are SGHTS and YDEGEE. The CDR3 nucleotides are TGTGCCAGCCTAGGGTTGGGGCGCTACAATGAGCAGTTCTTC. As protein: CASLGLGRYNEQFF.

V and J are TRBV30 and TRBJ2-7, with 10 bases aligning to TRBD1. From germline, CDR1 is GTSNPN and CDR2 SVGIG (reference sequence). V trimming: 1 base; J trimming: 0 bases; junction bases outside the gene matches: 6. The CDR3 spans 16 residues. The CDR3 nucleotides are TGTGCCTGGAGTGCCGGGACAGGGGACCACTCCTACGAGCAGTACTTC. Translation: CAWSAGTGDHSYEQYF.

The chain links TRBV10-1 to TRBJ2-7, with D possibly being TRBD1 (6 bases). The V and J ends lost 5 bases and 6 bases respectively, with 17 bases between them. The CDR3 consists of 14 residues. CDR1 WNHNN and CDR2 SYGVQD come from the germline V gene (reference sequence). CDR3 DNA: TGCGCCAGCAGTCCCCAGGGGAAGAGAGGCGAGCAGTACTTC. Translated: CASSPQGKRGEQYF.

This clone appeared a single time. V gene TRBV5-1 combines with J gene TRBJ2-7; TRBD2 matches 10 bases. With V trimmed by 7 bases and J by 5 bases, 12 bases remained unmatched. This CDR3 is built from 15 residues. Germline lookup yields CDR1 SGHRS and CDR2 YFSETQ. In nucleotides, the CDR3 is TGCGCCAGCGAATTAAGCGGGAGGGCCGGGGACGAGCAGTACTTC. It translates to CASELSGRAGDEQYF. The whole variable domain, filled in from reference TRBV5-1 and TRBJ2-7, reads KAGVTQTPRYLIKTRGQQVTLSCSPISGHRSVSWYQQTPGQGLQFLFEYFSETQRNKGNFPGRFSGRQFSNSRSEMNVSTLELGDSALYLCASELSGRAGDEQYFGPGTRLTVT.

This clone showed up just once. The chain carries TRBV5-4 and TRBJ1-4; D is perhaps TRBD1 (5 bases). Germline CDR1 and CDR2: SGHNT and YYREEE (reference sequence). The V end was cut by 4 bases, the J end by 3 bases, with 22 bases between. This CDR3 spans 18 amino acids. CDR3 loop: CASSPAGTRSVPNEKLFF. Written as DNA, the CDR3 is TGTGCCAGCAGCCCGGCCGGGACCAGGAGTGTTCCTAATGAAAAACTGTTTTTT.

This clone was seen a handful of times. The CDR3: CASSTGGVQSYEQYF. The CDR3 DNA sequence: TGTGCCAGTAGTACGGGCGGGGTCCAATCCTACGAGCAGTACTTC. The gene calls are TRBV19 and TRBJ2-7; tentatively, D is TRBD2 (6 bases). The CDR3 sequence is 15 residues long. CDR1 is LNHDA and CDR2 is SQIVND in the germline V gene (reference sequence). The ends were cut back, 4 bases at V and 1 base at J, with 14 bases in the middle.

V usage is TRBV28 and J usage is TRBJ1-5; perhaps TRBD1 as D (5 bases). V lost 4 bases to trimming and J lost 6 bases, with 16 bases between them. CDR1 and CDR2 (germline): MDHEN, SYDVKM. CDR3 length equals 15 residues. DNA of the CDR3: TGTGCCAGCAGTTCCTCGGGGCAGGGCGGTCAGCCCCAGCATTTT. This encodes CASSSSGQGGQPQHF.

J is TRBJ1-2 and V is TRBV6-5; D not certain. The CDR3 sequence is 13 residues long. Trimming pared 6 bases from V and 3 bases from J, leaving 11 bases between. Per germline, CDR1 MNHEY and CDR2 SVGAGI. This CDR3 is CASSRDGYYGYTF. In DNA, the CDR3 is TGTGCCAGCAGCCGAGACGGATACTATGGCTACACCTTC.

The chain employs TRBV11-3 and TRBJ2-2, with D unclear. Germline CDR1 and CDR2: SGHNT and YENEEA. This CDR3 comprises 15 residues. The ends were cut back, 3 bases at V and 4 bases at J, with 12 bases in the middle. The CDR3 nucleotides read TGTGCCAGCAGCTTTCGTTCAGGTAGCACCGGGGAGCTGTTTTTT. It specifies CASSFRSGSTGELFF.

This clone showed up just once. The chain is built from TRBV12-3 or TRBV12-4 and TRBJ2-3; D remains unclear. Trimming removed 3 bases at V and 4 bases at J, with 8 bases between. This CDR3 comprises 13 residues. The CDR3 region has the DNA TGTGCCAGCAGTTTGCTTCGACCAGATACGCAGTATTTT. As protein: CASSLLRPDTQYF.

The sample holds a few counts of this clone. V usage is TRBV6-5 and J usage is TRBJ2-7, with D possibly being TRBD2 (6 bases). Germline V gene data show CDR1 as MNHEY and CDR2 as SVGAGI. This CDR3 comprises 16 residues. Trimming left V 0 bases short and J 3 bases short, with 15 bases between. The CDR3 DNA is TGTGCCAGCAGTTACTCGATGGGGGGAGATTACTACGAGCAGTACTTC. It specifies CASSYSMGGDYYEQYF.